These 9 T cell receptor beta chains were sequenced from one sample in a study of breast tumors, draining lymph nodes, adjacent tissues. Axillary draining lymph nodes of breast cancer patients supplied the node samples. One entry per CDR3 protein, called by TCRdb with MiXCR from the multiplex PCR reads. The sample contains 250,000 or so distinct CDR3 sequences, about 30% of which appear only once. Sequencing used axillary lymph node tissue. These receptors were taken from a female donor with breast cancer. Some clones in this sample may be carry-over from other donors' samples.

This clonotype has a count of ten or more. The rearrangement uses TRBV10-3 and TRBJ2-1; the match to TRBD2 covers 7 bases. Trimming removed 3 bases from V and 8 bases from J; junction bases left unmatched: 4. Germline values: CDR1 ENHRY, CDR2 SYGVKD. The CDR3 totals 13 residues. CDR3 DNA: TGTGCCATCAGTGACGGGAGGAGCTATGAGCAGTTCTTC. It yields the protein CAISDGRSYEQFF.

Turning to this clonotype: This may stem from a read error, because a much larger clone lies one nucleotide away. V gene TRBV7-3 combines with J gene TRBJ2-4; D not certain. Germline V gene sequence: CDR1 SGHTA, CDR2 FQGTGA. The CDR3 consists of 11 residues. CDR3 loop: CASSYNTVIFF. CDR3 sequence (DNA): TGTGCCAGCAGCTACAACACCGTCATCTTCTTC.

This clonotype was counted many times. V is TRBV6-1 and J is TRBJ2-2, with 9 bases fitting TRBD1. V gave up 7 bases and J gave up 6 bases; unmatched junction bases: 6. CDR1 is MNHNS and CDR2 is SASEGT in the germline V gene. The CDR3 spans 14 residues. The CDR3 loop reads CASMGDRVSGELFF. CDR3 coding DNA: TGTGCCAGCATGGGGGACAGGGTATCCGGGGAGCTGTTTTTT.

This clonotype was recorded many times. This chain links TRBV7-2 with TRBJ1-3; D call uncertain. From germline, CDR1 is SGHTA and CDR2 FQGNSA. CDR3 size: 16 residues. The V gene lost 1 base and the J gene lost 0 bases, with 10 bases spanning the gap. The CDR3 bases are TGTGCCAGCAGCTTAGATCCGGCCGCCTCTGGAAACACCATATATTTT. Its translation: CASSLDPAASGNTIYF. The full variable domain, completed using reference TRBV7-2 and TRBJ1-3, is GAGVSQSPSNKVTEKGKDVELRCDPISGHTALYWYRQSLGQGLEFLIYFQGNSAPDKSGLPSDRFSAERTGGSVSTLTIQRTQQEDSAVYLCASSLDPAASGNTIYFGEGSWLTVV.

The chain employs TRBV27 and TRBJ2-3; D might be TRBD2 (6 bases). The length of the CDR3 is 14 residues. Germline V gene lookup returns CDR1 MNHEY and CDR2 SMNVEV (reference sequence). The V end was cut by 3 bases, the J end by 5 bases, with 12 bases between. The CDR3 spells CASSFRQEGDTQYF. The CDR3 DNA sequence: TGTGCCAGCAGTTTCAGGCAGGAGGGAGATACGCAGTATTTT.

In its sample, this clonotype was seen many times. J is TRBJ2-7 and V is TRBV13; maybe TRBD2 (5 bases). CDR1 and CDR2 from the germline V gene are PRHDT and FYEKMQ (reference sequence). The CDR3 contains 15 residues. The ends were cut back, 3 bases at V and 3 bases at J, with 15 bases in the middle. In DNA, the CDR3 is TGTGCCAGCAGCTTTTCCCGGGGATTTCGCTACGAGCAGTACTTC. Its protein is CASSFSRGFRYEQYF.

This clonotype was seen more than once but under ten times. CDR3 bases: TGTGCCAGCAGCCCGGGACCCGGCACCGGGGAGCTGTTTTTT. Residues: CASSPGPGTGELFF. The chain carries TRBV3-1 and TRBJ2-2; D may be TRBD1 or TRBD2 (5 bases each). CDR1 and CDR2 from the germline V gene are LGHDT and YNNKEL (reference sequence). The germline V and J ends were trimmed by 4 bases and 4 bases, with 10 bases remaining between them. The CDR3 length is 14 residues.

This clonotype came up once. A much larger clone sits a single nucleotide away, making a read error possible. The chain recombines TRBV30 with TRBJ2-1; D is undetermined. In germline, CDR1 is GTSNPN, CDR2 SVGIG (reference sequence). V was pared by 0 bases and J by 15 bases, with 18 bases between. This CDR3 is 13 amino acids long. CDR3 amino acids: CAWSVDDITSGFF. The CDR3 DNA is TGTGCCTGGAGTGTTGATGACATAACCAGTGGGTTCTTC. Full variable domain (rest looked up from reference TRBV30 and TRBJ2-1): SQTIHQWPATLVQPVGSPLSLECTVEGTSNPNLYWYRQAAGRGLQLLFYSVGIGQISSEVPQNLSASRPQDRQFILSSKKLLLSDSGFYLCAWSVDDITSGFFGPGTRLTVL.

This clonotype was picked up many times. The rearrangement links TRBV13 to TRBJ2-3; D gene unclear. In germline, CDR1 is PRHDT, CDR2 FYEKMQ (reference sequence). The CDR3 sequence is 12 residues long. V dropped 3 bases and J dropped 5 bases, with 6 bases sitting between them. Here the CDR3 reads CASSFYRDTQYF. Here the CDR3 DNA reads TGTGCCAGCAGCTTCTATAGAGATACGCAGTATTTT.